A selection of T cell receptor beta chains follows, all from one sample in a study of PD-L1 blockade in urothelial cancer. Repertoires were generated with immunoSEQ multiplex PCR, while TCRdb's copy carries only in-frame clones and drops some. This table has approximately 90,000 clones, around 85% appearing once. Sequencing used PBMCs, obtained around atezolizumab (anti-PD-L1) treatment. All receptors derive from a man in his fifties or sixties with urothelial cancer. The CDR3 runs from the conserved cysteine through the conserved F or W. A D gene is named only where the DNA matches it firmly. A row's size may be missing; if present it is once, few, many or a size class.

TRBV2	NA	NA	TRBJ2-5	TGTGCCAGCAGTGGCATAACTTCTCAAGAGACCCAGTACTTC	CASSGITSQETQYF
TRBV30	NA	NA	TRBJ1-4	TGTGCCTGGAGTGTGGAGAATGAAAAACTGTTTTTT	CAWSVENEKLFF
TRBV11-2	NA	NA	TRBJ1-2	TGTGCCAGCAGCTCAGACAGTGTGGTAATCTATGGCTACACCTTC	CASSSDSVVIYGYTF
TRBV27	NA	NA	TRBJ2-1	TGTGCCAGCAGTGGGCTGCTTATCGGCTCCTACAATGAGCAGTTCTTC	CASSGLLIGSYNEQFF
TRBV10-3	NA	NA	TRBJ2-5	TGTGCCATCGGGACTGGAGAGACCCAGTACTTC	CAIGTGETQYF
TRBV7-2	once	NA	TRBJ1-5	TGTGCCAGCAGCTTAGTGGCAGGAAGCAATCAGCCCCAGCATTTT	CASSLVAGSNQPQHF
TRBV10-3	NA	TRBD1	TRBJ1-2	TGTGCCATCAGTGAGTCTCCGGGACAGAACTATGGCTACACCTTC	CAISESPGQNYGYTF
TRBV2	NA	TRBD1	TRBJ1-1	TGTGCCAGCAGTAGGGACAGTCGGCGGAACACTGAAGCTTTCTTT	CASSRDSRRNTEAFF
TRBV6-5	NA	NA	TRBJ2-6	TGTGCCAGCAGACAGGACTCTGGGGCCAACGTCCTGACTTTC	CASRQDSGANVLTF
TRBV5-1	once	NA	TRBJ1-2	TGCGCCAGCAGCATGGACGGCGGGGCCTATGGCTACACCTTC	CASSMDGGAYGYTF
TRBV28	NA	NA	TRBJ1-1	TGTGCCAGCACCCAGTTGGACACTGAAGCTTTCTTT	CASTQLDTEAFF
TRBV19	NA	NA	TRBJ1-5	TGTGCCAGCGGGAAAACGCTCAATAGCAATCAGCCCCAGCATTTT	CASGKTLNSNQPQHF
TRBV27	NA	NA	TRBJ2-4	TGTGCCAGCAGTTTAGGGGCGTGGGGAGGCAAAAACATTCAGTACTTC	CASSLGAWGGKNIQYF
TRBV7-3	NA	NA	TRBJ1-1	TGTGCCAGCAGGTTCAGGGAGAACACTGAAGCTTTCTTT	CASRFRENTEAFF
TRBV2	NA	NA	TRBJ2-7	TGTGCCAGCAGTTCTCAGGTTCTCCTCTCCTACGAGCAGTACTTC	CASSSQVLLSYEQYF
TRBV28	once	TRBD2	TRBJ2-7	TGTGCCAGCAGCATCCACCCTGGGACTAGCGGGAGAGCGTCCTACGAGCAGTACTTC	CASSIHPGTSGRASYEQYF